This T cell receptor (beta chain) was documented in a study of CD8+CD57+ T cells in acquired aplastic anemia. Study background: The DNA of sorted CD4+ and CD8+ cells averaged approximately 2.9 ug.

Broader study findings: Patients had twenty-nine CD8+ CDR3 sequences in common with controls (the shared set).

Selection for sequencing was limited to patients who had shown CD8+CD57+ cell expansion by flow cytometry. Severe acquired aplastic anemia was present in all patients. To note about this clonotype: Its antigen is as yet unknown.

CDR1 SGHRS and CDR2 YFSETQ come from the germline V gene. The CDR3 is 15 residues long. Trimming at V came to 0 bases and at J to 4 bases, leaving 5 bases not matched to a gene. The template used for profiling TCR beta VDJ and CDR3 was genomic DNA. One entry per CDR3 protein results from TCRdb running MiXCR on the reads. The table has 200,000 to 250,000 distinct CDR3 sequences, over 55% seen once. The sequenced sample consisted of sorted CD4+, CD8+, or CD8+CD57+ T cells (not recorded which) from PBMCs. The receptor was isolated from a human donor with aplastic anemia. The chain is built from TRBV5-1 and TRBJ2-3; TRBD1 matches 7 bases. The CDR3: CASSLGGTVADTQYF. CDR3 sequence (DNA): TGCGCCAGCAGCTTGGGTGGGACAGTTGCAGATACGCAGTATTTT.